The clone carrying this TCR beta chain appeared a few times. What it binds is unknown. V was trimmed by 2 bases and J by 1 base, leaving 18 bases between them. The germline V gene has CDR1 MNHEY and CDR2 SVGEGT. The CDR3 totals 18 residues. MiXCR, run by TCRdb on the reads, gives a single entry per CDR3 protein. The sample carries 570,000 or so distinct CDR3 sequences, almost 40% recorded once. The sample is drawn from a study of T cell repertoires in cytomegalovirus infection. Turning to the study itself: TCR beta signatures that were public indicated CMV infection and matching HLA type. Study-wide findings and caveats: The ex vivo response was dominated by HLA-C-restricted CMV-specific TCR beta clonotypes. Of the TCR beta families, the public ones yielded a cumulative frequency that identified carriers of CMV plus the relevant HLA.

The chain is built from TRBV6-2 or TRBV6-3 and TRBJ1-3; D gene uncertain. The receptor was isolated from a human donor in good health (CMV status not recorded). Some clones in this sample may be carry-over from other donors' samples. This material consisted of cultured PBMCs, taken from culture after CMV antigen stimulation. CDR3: CASSYGFLNAVSGNTIYF. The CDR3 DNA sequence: TGTGCCAGCAGTTACGGGTTTCTGAATGCTGTTTCTGGAAACACCATATATTTT.